This T cell receptor (beta chain) came from a study of regulatory T cells in long-lasting Graves disease. Overall study context: Patients with new Graves' disease had used antithyroid drugs below 3 months.

The TCR beta library used iRepertoire HTBI primers with Arm-PCR amplification of CDR3. TCRdb itself ran the multiplex PCR reads through MiXCR, one entry per CDR3 protein. The sample includes around 500,000 distinct CDR3 sequences, 12% seen only once; the top ten take over 7%. Time point in this sample: newly diagnosed GD, antithyroid drugs for less than 3 months. Extracted PBMC RNA gave rise to the TCR library. On this clonotype itself: A far larger clone is off by one base, so a read error is likely.

Germline V gives CDR1 SGHAT, CDR2 FQNNGV. Trimming cost V 5 bases and J 5 bases; bases outside gene matches: 5. CDR3 length: 16 amino acids. The data also belong to a second study, concerning T cells in Graves' hyperthyroidism and ophthalmopathy. That study reports: Through a model of 13 V-J features, ophthalmopathy was separated from stable hyperthyroidism.

The rearrangement joins TRBV11-2 to TRBJ2-1; 14 positions match TRBD2. The sequences come from peripheral blood mononuclear cells (PBMCs), collected at new diagnosis, from a patient treated with antithyroid drugs. The clonotype comes from a young woman with Graves disease. CDR3 DNA: TGTGCCAGCAGCCCCCGACTAGCGGGAGGGCACAATGAGCAGTTCTTC. Translating gives CASSPRLAGGHNEQFF.